A single sample is the source of the 14 T cell receptor beta chains below, sequenced in a study of immune evolution from preneoplasia to lung adenocarcinoma. Using immunoSEQ multiplex PCR, the repertoire was profiled, and TCRdb retains in-frame clones only, with some absent. The table shows approximately 12,000 clones, with approximately 87% occurring only once. The sample comprised FFPE tissue from an adenomatous hyperplasia lung lesion. The sample's subset: atypical adenomatous hyperplasia (AAH), lung preneoplasia. These receptors were obtained from a person aged 50-69 years with lung adenocarcinoma.

The chain employs TRBV5-5 and TRBJ1-5; TRBD1 aligns across 7 bases. The CDR3 contains 16 residues. The V segment lost 3 bases and the J segment 0 bases; nucleotides outside the gene matches: 6. The germline V gene has CDR1 SGHKS and CDR2 YYEKEE (reference sequence). In DNA form, the CDR3 reads TGTGCCAGCAGCTCTTCGACAGGGAGTAGCAATCAGCCCCAGCATTTT. It yields the protein CASSSSTGSSNQPQHF.

The rearrangement uses TRBV29-1 and TRBJ2-5; 9 positions agree with TRBD2. The CDR3 is 15 amino acids. Germline lookup yields CDR1 SQVTM and CDR2 ANQGSEA. The junction had 17 bases not matched to a gene; V was cut back by 6 bases and J by 9 bases. CDR3 amino acids: CSVVVAGGPLAAQYF. In DNA, the CDR3 is TGCAGCGTCGTAGTTGCGGGAGGGCCCCTTGCGGCCCAGTACTTC.

CDR3 DNA: TGTGCCAGCATCGCGGGAAACACCGGGGAGCTGTTTTTT. Amino acids: CASIAGNTGELFF. This chain links TRBV28 with TRBJ2-2, with D possibly being TRBD2 (6 bases). Trimming stripped 7 bases from V and 2 bases from J, with 8 bases between. Germline V gives CDR1 MDHEN, CDR2 SYDVKM. The CDR3 length is 13 residues.

The table lists this clone with a count of one. V and J are TRBV18 and TRBJ2-7, with a possible D match to TRBD1 (6 bases). The CDR3 is 15 amino acids. V was shortened by 2 bases and J by 0 bases, with 11 bases between the two germline ends. Germline CDR1 KGHSH, CDR2 LQKENI. The CDR3 DNA is TGTGCCAGCTCACCAGTACAGGGACCCTCCTACGAGCAGTACTTC. Translating gives CASSPVQGPSYEQYF.

CDR3 DNA sequence: TGCGCCAGCAGCTTGGTTGGCGGCGGGAGAGCAGATACGCAGTATTTT. Translation: CASSLVGGGRADTQYF. The chain combines TRBV5-1 with TRBJ2-3; 7 nucleotides agree with TRBD2. Unmatched junction bases numbered 8, after V lost 0 bases and J lost 4 bases. Per the germline V gene, CDR1 is SGHRS and CDR2 is YFSETQ. The length of the CDR3 is 16 residues. Complete variable domain (other parts from reference TRBV5-1 and TRBJ2-3): KAGVTQTPRYLIKTRGQQVTLSCSPISGHRSVSWYQQTPGQGLQFLFEYFSETQRNKGNFPGRFSGRQFSNSRSEMNVSTLELGDSALYLCASSLVGGGRADTQYFGPGTRLTVL.

The V call is TRBV6-5, the J call TRBJ2-5; 8 bases are a match to TRBD1. The CDR3 covers 14 residues. The trim removed 6 bases at V and 1 base at J, leaving 4 bases unmatched. The V gene's germline CDR1 is MNHEY and CDR2 SVGAGI. CDR3 DNA sequence: TGTGCCAGCAGCCCACAGGGGGGCCAAGAGACCCAGTACTTC. It is translated as CASSPQGGQETQYF.

This sequence joins TRBV5-1 and TRBJ2-3; TRBD2 matches at 12 bases. The CDR3 sequence is 15 residues long. CDR1 is SGHRS, CDR2 YFSETQ, per germline. V shed 4 bases and J 2 bases; nucleotides not matched to a gene: 2. CDR3 loop: CASSLAGGVTDTQYF. The DNA of the CDR3 is TGCGCCAGCAGCCTAGCGGGAGGGGTCACAGATACGCAGTATTTT. Looking up the rest from reference TRBV5-1 and TRBJ2-3 gives the full variable domain: KAGVTQTPRYLIKTRGQQVTLSCSPISGHRSVSWYQQTPGQGLQFLFEYFSETQRNKGNFPGRFSGRQFSNSRSEMNVSTLELGDSALYLCASSLAGGVTDTQYFGPGTRLTVL.

This rearrangement joins TRBV6-5 to TRBJ1-4, with D possibly matching TRBD1 (6 bases). Per the germline V gene, CDR1 is MNHEY and CDR2 is SVGAGI. This CDR3 is 16 amino acids long. Trimming took off 0 bases at V and 0 bases at J, with 8 bases between the two ends. CDR3 nucleotide sequence: TGTGCCAGCAGTTACTCGGGGGCTCCAACTAATGAAAAACTGTTTTTT. Its protein product is CASSYSGAPTNEKLFF.

V usage is TRBV7-8 and J usage is TRBJ2-7; D gene unclear. CDR1 and CDR2 (germline): SGHVS, FQNEAQ. The CDR3 consists of 16 residues. Trimming removed 1 base at V and 0 bases at J, with 13 bases between. The CDR3 is CASSLGFMINSYEQYF. The CDR3 nucleotides are TGTGCCAGCAGCTTAGGTTTTATGATTAACTCCTACGAGCAGTACTTC.

This clone has just one count. The J gene is TRBJ2-3, the V gene TRBV6-1, with D perhaps matching TRBD1 (6 bases). The CDR3 consists of 14 residues. CDR1 and CDR2 from the germline V gene are MNHNS and SASEGT. Trimming stripped 4 bases from V and 2 bases from J, with 10 bases between. The CDR3 spells CASSVDSFTDTQYF. The CDR3 bases are TGTGCCAGCAGTGTGGACAGCTTCACAGATACGCAGTATTTT.

The chain recombines TRBV10-3 with TRBJ2-3; a possible D gene is TRBD2 (5 bases). The CDR3 covers 14 residues. V was pared by 10 bases and J by 0 bases, with 14 bases between. The germline V gene has CDR1 ENHRY and CDR2 SYGVKD. This chain's CDR3 is CATEGMASTDTQYF. CDR3 DNA: TGTGCCACCGAGGGTATGGCTAGCACAGATACGCAGTATTTT.

This clone was detected a few times. J is TRBJ1-1 and V is TRBV30; D may be TRBD1 (6 bases). Trimming took off 3 bases at V and 3 bases at J, with 17 bases between the two ends. CDR1 GTSNPN and CDR2 SVGIG come from the germline V gene (reference sequence). This CDR3 has 15 residues. CDR3 nucleotides: TGTGCCTGGAGGAGACCAGGGGCGTTGGACACTGAAGCTTTCTTT. This gives the protein CAWRRPGALDTEAFF. The full variable domain, with the rest looked up from reference TRBV30 and TRBJ1-1, is SQTIHQWPATLVQPVGSPLSLECTVEGTSNPNLYWYRQAAGRGLQLLFYSVGIGQISSEVPQNLSASRPQDRQFILSSKKLLLSDSGFYLCAWRRPGALDTEAFFGQGTRLTVV.

The chain uses TRBV10-3 and TRBJ2-7; either TRBD1 or TRBD2 may fit D (5 bases each). The V end lost 0 bases, the J end lost 5 bases, and 11 bases lay between the germline ends. This CDR3 region has 14 residues. The germline gives CDR1 ENHRY, CDR2 SYGVKD. CDR3 sequence: CAISESRGTDEQYF. CDR3 sequence (DNA): TGTGCCATCAGTGAGTCAAGAGGGACGGACGAGCAGTACTTC.

This chain joins TRBV5-6 and TRBJ2-5, with unresolved D. CDR1 is SGHDT and CDR2 is YYEEEE in the germline V gene. CDR3 length equals 12 residues. V lost 2 bases, J lost 4 bases, and 6 bases lay in between. CDR3 in amino acids: CASSLFVETQYF. DNA of the CDR3: TGTGCCAGCAGCTTATTTGTAGAGACCCAGTACTTC.